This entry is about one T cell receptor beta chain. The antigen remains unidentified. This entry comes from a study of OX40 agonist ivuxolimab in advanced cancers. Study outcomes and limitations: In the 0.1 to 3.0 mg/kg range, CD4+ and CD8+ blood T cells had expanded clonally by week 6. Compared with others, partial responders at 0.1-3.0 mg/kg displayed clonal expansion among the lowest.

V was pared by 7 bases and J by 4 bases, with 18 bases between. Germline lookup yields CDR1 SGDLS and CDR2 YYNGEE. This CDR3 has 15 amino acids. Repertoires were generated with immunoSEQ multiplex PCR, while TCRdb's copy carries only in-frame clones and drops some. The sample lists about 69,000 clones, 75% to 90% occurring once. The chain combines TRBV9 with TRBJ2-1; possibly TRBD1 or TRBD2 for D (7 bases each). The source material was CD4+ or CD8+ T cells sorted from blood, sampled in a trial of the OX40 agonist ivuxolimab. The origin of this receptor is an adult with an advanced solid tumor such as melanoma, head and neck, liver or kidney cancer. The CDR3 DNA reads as TGTGCCAGCGGGGAGGGGACAGAGACTTACAATGAGCAGTTCTTC. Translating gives CASGEGTETYNEQFF.